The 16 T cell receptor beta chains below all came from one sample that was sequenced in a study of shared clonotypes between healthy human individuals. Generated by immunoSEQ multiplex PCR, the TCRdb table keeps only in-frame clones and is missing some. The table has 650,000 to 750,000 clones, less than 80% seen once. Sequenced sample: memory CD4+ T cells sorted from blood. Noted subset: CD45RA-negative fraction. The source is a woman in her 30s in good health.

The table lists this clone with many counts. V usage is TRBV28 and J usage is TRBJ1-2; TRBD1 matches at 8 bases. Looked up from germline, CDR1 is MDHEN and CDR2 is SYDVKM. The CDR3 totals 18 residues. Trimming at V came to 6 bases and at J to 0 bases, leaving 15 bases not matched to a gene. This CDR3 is CASSPLGQGAVANYGYTF. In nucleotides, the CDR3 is TGTGCCAGCAGCCCCCTCGGGCAGGGGGCGGTAGCTAACTATGGCTACACCTTC.

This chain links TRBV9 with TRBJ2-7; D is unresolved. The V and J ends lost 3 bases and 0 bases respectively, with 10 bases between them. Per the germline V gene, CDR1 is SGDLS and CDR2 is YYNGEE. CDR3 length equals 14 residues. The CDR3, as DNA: TGTGCCAGCAGCGCCACCAGTATCTCCTACGAGCAGTACTTC. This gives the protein CASSATSISYEQYF.

Here the CDR3 reads CAWLTGAQGDTQYF. Written as DNA, the CDR3 is TGTGCCTGGTTGACAGGGGCGCAGGGCGATACGCAGTATTTT. The chain is built from TRBV30 and TRBJ2-3; the match to TRBD1 covers 8 bases. Germline V gene lookup returns CDR1 GTSNPN and CDR2 SVGIG (reference sequence). This CDR3 contains 14 residues. J gave up 6 bases and V 5 bases, and 10 bases lay outside the gene matches.

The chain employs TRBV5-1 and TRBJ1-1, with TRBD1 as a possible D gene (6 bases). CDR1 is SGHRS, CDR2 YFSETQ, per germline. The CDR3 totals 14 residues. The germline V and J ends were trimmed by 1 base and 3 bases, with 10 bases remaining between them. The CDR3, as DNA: TGCGCCAGCAGCTTGCAGGGGTTAGACACTGAAGCTTTCTTT. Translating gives CASSLQGLDTEAFF.

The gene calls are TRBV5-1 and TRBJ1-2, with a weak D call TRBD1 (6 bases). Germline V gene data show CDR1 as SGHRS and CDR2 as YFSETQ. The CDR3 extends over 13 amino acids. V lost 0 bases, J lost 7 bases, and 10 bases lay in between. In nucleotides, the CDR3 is TGCGCCAGCAGCTTGGGCGAGGGGGGTGGCTACACCTTC. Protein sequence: CASSLGEGGGYTF.

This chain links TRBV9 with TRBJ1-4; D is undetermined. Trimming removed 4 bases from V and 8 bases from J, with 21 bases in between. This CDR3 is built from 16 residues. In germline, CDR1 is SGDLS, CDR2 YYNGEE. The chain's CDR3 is CASSTGGRPSSEKLFF. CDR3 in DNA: TGTGCCAGCAGCACCGGAGGAAGGCCTAGCTCAGAAAAACTGTTTTTT.

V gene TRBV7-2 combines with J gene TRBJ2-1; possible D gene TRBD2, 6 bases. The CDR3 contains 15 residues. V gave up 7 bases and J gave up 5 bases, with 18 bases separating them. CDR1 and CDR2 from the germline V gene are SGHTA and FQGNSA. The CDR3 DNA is TGTGCCAGCACCCCTAGCGCCCTTGGTGACAATGAGCAGTTCTTC. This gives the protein CASTPSALGDNEQFF. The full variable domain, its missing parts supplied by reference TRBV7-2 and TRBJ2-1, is GAGVSQSPSNKVTEKGKDVELRCDPISGHTALYWYRQSLGQGLEFLIYFQGNSAPDKSGLPSDRFSAERTGGSVSTLTIQRTQQEDSAVYLCASTPSALGDNEQFFGPGTRLTVL.

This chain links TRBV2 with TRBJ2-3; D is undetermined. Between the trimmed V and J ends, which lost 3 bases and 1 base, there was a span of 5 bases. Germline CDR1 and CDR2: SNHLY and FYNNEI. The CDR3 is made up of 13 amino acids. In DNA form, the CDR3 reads TGTGCCAGCAGTGACCCGGGCACAGATACGCAGTATTTT. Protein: CASSDPGTDTQYF.

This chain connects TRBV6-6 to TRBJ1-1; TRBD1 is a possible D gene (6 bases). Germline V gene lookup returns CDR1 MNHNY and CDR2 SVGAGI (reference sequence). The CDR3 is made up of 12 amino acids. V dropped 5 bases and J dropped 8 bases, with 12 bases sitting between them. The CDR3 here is CASSPYRAEAFF. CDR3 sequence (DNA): TGTGCCAGCAGTCCTTACAGGGCCGAAGCTTTCTTT.

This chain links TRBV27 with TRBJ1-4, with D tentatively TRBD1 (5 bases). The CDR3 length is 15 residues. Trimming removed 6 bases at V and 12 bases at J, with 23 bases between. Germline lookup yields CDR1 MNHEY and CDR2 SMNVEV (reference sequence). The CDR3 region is CASRTASDSGFQLFF. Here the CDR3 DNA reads TGTGCCAGCAGAACCGCTTCTGACAGCGGGTTCCAACTGTTTTTT. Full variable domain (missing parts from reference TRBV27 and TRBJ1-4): EAQVTQNPRYLITVTGKKLTVTCSQNMNHEYMSWYRQDPGLGLRQIYYSMNVEVTDKGDVPEGYKVSRKEKRNFPLILESPSPNQTSLYFCASRTASDSGFQLFFGSGTQLSVL.

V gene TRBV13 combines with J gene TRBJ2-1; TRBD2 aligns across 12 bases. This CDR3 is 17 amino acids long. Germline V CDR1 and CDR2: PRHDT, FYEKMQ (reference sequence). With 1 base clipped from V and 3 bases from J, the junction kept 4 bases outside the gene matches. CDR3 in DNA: TGTGCCAGCAGCTTAGAGCTAGCGGGAGGGTACTACAATGAGCAGTTCTTC. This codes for CASSLELAGGYYNEQFF.

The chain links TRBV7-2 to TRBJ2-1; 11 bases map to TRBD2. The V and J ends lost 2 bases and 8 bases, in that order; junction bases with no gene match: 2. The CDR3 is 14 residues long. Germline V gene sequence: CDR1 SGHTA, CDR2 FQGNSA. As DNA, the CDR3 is TGTGCCAGCAGCTTAAGTAGCGGGAGGGATGAGCAGTTCTTC. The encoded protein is CASSLSSGRDEQFF. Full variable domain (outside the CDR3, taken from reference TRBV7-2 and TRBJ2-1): GAGVSQSPSNKVTEKGKDVELRCDPISGHTALYWYRQSLGQGLEFLIYFQGNSAPDKSGLPSDRFSAERTGGSVSTLTIQRTQQEDSAVYLCASSLSSGRDEQFFGPGTRLTVL.

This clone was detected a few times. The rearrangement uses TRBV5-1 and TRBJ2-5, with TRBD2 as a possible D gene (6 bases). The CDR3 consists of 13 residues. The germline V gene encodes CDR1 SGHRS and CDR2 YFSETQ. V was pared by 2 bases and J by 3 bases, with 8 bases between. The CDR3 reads CASSFGGKETQYF. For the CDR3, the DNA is TGCGCCAGCAGCTTTGGCGGGAAAGAGACCCAGTACTTC.

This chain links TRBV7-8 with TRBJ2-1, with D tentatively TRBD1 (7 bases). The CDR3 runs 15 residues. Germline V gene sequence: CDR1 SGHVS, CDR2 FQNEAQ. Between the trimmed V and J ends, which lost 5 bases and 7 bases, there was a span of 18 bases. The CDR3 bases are TGTGCCAGCAGCCTCAGGGGGGCGCCGGGAAATGAGCAGTTCTTC. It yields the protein CASSLRGAPGNEQFF.

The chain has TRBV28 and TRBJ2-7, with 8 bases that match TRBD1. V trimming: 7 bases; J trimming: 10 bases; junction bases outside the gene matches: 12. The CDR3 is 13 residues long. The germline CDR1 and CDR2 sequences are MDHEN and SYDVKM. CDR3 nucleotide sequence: TGTGCCAGCAAGGACAGGGAGGACCGATTTCAGTACTTC. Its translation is CASKDREDRFQYF. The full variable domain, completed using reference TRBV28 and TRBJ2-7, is DVKVTQSSRYLVKRTGEKVFLECVQDMDHENMFWYRQDPGLGLRLIYFSYDVKMKEKGDIPEGYSVSREKKERFSLILESASTNQTSMYLCASKDREDRFQYFGPGTRLTVT.

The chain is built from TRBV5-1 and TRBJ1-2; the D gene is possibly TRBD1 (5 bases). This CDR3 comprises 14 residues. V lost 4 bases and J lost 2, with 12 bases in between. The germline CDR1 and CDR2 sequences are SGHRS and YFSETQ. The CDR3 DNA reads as TGCGCCAGCAGCAAAACGACAGACAACTATGGCTACACCTTC. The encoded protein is CASSKTTDNYGYTF. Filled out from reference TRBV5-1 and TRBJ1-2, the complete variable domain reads KAGVTQTPRYLIKTRGQQVTLSCSPISGHRSVSWYQQTPGQGLQFLFEYFSETQRNKGNFPGRFSGRQFSNSRSEMNVSTLELGDSALYLCASSKTTDNYGYTFGSGTRLTVV.